These 23 T cell receptor beta chains originate from one sample sequenced in a study of CD8 T cells in cerebrospinal fluid in Alzheimer's disease. After re-calling the 10x single-cell sequencing reads, TCRdb lists one entry per CDR3 protein, DNA absent. The sample includes over a thousand distinct CDR3 sequences. The specimen sequenced was cerebrospinal fluid. The receptors derive from a human donor in good health.

According to its frequency, this clonotype is medium-sized. The CDR3 protein is CASSLGGATFTQYF. The J gene is TRBJ2-3, the V gene TRBV27; TCRdb outputs TRBD1, but without DNA this stays unchecked. CDR1 and CDR2 from the germline V gene are MNHEY and SMNVEV (reference sequence). This CDR3 has 14 amino acids.

This clonotype is medium-sized (0.01 to 0.1%) by frequency. The chain employs TRBV10-1 and TRBJ1-1. CDR3 length: 14 amino acids. Germline CDR1 reads WNHNN; CDR2 reads SYGVQD (reference sequence). CDR3 residues: CASSVDGQREEAFF.

This clonotype is labeled medium-sized based on frequency. The rearrangement links TRBV5-4 to TRBJ2-5. Germline lookup yields CDR1 SGHNT and CDR2 YYREEE (reference sequence). The CDR3 runs 14 residues. The CDR3 sequence: CASSLGHLQETQYF.

This clonotype is deemed medium-sized (0.01 to 0.1%) by its frequency. This rearrangement joins TRBV7-2 to TRBJ1-2; TCRdb designates TRBD1, a call that cannot be tested without DNA. CDR3 size: 14 residues. Germline V lookup: CDR1 SGHTA, CDR2 FQGNSA. The CDR3 loop is CASSVPGQIYGYTF.

Frequency places this clonotype as medium-sized. This chain uses TRBV25-1 with TRBJ2-7; the D call of TRBD1 rests on TCRdb alone, since no DNA is present to check it. The length of the CDR3 is 15 residues. Germline CDR1 and CDR2: MGHDK and SYGVNS. CDR3 sequence reads: CASSGLGTGSYEQYF.

This clonotype counts as medium-sized (0.01 to 0.1%) by frequency. The rearrangement uses TRBV15 and TRBJ2-1; absent DNA, TCRdb's TRBD2 call cannot be checked. Germline V gene lookup returns CDR1 LNHNV and CDR2 YYDKDF (reference sequence). The CDR3 is made up of 18 amino acids. The CDR3: CATSRDMLGLAGVYEQFF.

In terms of frequency, this clonotype is hyperexpanded. The rearrangement uses TRBV28 and TRBJ2-3; TCRdb's D gene call, TRBD1, goes unchecked for lack of DNA. CDR3 length equals 12 residues. Germline V CDR1 and CDR2: MDHEN, SYDVKM. The CDR3 loop reads CASTGQWNTQYF.

This clonotype is classed as large by frequency. The V gene is TRBV4-3, the J gene TRBJ2-7. The CDR3 sequence is 11 residues long. The germline CDR1 and CDR2 sequences are LGHNA and YSLEER. The CDR3 sequence is CASSSSYEQYF.

This clonotype is deemed medium-sized by its frequency. The V gene is TRBV4-3, the J gene TRBJ1-1. Germline V lookup: CDR1 LGHNA, CDR2 YSLEER. This CDR3 spans 16 amino acids. The CDR3 spells CASSQDLNSLNTEAFF.

The J gene is TRBJ2-3, the V gene TRBV29-1; TCRdb calls TRBD1, which cannot be checked without DNA. The CDR3 extends over 13 amino acids. The germline gives CDR1 SQVTM, CDR2 ANQGSEA. This chain's CDR3 is CSVNLGGTDTQYF.

This clonotype shows up as medium-sized by frequency. V gene TRBV6-1 combines with J gene TRBJ1-1; TCRdb's D call, TRBD1, is unchecked because there is no DNA. The length of the CDR3 is 14 residues. The germline V gene has CDR1 MNHNS and CDR2 SASEGT. The CDR3 region is CASSGTDLNTEAFF.

According to its frequency, this clonotype is large. The chain carries TRBV6-1 and TRBJ1-5; TCRdb calls TRBD1, which cannot be checked without DNA. This CDR3 is built from 13 residues. Per the germline V gene, CDR1 is MNHNS and CDR2 is SASEGT. The CDR3 loop is CASSLQGRQPQHF.

This clonotype is identified as medium-sized from frequency. The V gene is TRBV10-2, the J gene TRBJ1-2; TCRdb returns TRBD1, unconfirmable since there is no DNA. This CDR3 is 14 amino acids long. Germline CDR1 reads WSHSY; CDR2 reads SAAADI. The CDR3 loop reads CASSEGRAIYGYTF.

This clonotype counts as medium-sized by frequency. The chain is built from TRBV30 and TRBJ1-1; the D gene TCRdb calls, TRBD1, cannot be checked with no DNA. CDR3 length: 14 residues. Germline V gene lookup returns CDR1 GTSNPN and CDR2 SVGIG (reference sequence). The CDR3 region is CAWFRGMANTEAFF.

According to its frequency, this clonotype is medium-sized (0.01 to 0.1%). The chain employs TRBV29-1 and TRBJ1-6. The CDR3 covers 12 residues. CDR1 and CDR2 (germline): SQVTM, ANQGSEA. This CDR3 reads CSVADADSPLHF.

By frequency, this clonotype is medium-sized. The chain combines TRBV20-1 with TRBJ1-1. Germline V lookup: CDR1 DFQATT, CDR2 SNEGSKA (reference sequence). There are 11 residues in the CDR3. The CDR3 protein is CSESSGGEAFF.

This clonotype is deemed medium-sized by its frequency. CDR3 amino acids: CATSTAGAGYNEQFF. The genes are TRBV15 and TRBJ2-1; the D gene TCRdb calls, TRBD2, cannot be checked with no DNA. CDR1 LNHNV and CDR2 YYDKDF come from the germline V gene (reference sequence). CDR3 length: 15 residues.

This clonotype counts as medium-sized by frequency. The rearrangement joins TRBV7-8 to TRBJ2-7; no DNA is available, so the TRBD1 call from TCRdb remains unchecked. The CDR3 loop spans 16 amino acids. Germline CDR1 is SGHVS and CDR2 is FQNEAQ. The CDR3 is CASSLRGPGQSYEQYF.

Frequency places this clonotype as medium-sized. The chain carries TRBV20-1 and TRBJ2-7; no DNA is available, so the TRBD2 call from TCRdb remains unchecked. The CDR3 contains 15 residues. Per germline, CDR1 DFQATT and CDR2 SNEGSKA (reference sequence). CDR3 loop: CSARDETSGAYEQYF.

In terms of frequency, this clonotype is medium-sized. The chain links TRBV7-2 to TRBJ2-5; there is no DNA to check the TCRdb D call of TRBD2. CDR3 size: 18 residues. The germline gives CDR1 SGHTA, CDR2 FQGNSA. The CDR3 here is CASSNPGLAGERKETQYF.

By frequency, this clonotype registers medium-sized (0.01 to 0.1%). The V gene is TRBV2, the J gene TRBJ2-3; TCRdb's D call, TRBD2, is unchecked because there is no DNA. The CDR3 has 14 amino acids. Germline V gene data show CDR1 as SNHLY and CDR2 as FYNNEI. The CDR3 protein is CASATGRATDTQYF.

By frequency, this clonotype registers large. The chain is built from TRBV7-2 and TRBJ2-5; TCRdb picks TRBD2, but there is no DNA to check that call. This CDR3 spans 15 amino acids. The germline V gene has CDR1 SGHTA and CDR2 FQGNSA. CDR3 amino acids: CASSPRGGREETQYF. Drawing the rest from reference TRBV7-2 and TRBJ2-5, the complete variable domain is GAGVSQSPSNKVTEKGKDVELRCDPISGHTALYWYRQSLGQGLEFLIYFQGNSAPDKSGLPSDRFSAERTGGSVSTLTIQRTQQEDSAVYLCASSPRGGREETQYFGPGTRLLVL.

This clonotype shows up as medium-sized by frequency. This rearrangement joins TRBV27 to TRBJ2-7; no DNA is available, so the TRBD2 call from TCRdb remains unchecked. The germline V gene has CDR1 MNHEY and CDR2 SMNVEV (reference sequence). CDR3 length: 17 amino acids. The CDR3 region is CASSLSGGLQRRGEQYF.